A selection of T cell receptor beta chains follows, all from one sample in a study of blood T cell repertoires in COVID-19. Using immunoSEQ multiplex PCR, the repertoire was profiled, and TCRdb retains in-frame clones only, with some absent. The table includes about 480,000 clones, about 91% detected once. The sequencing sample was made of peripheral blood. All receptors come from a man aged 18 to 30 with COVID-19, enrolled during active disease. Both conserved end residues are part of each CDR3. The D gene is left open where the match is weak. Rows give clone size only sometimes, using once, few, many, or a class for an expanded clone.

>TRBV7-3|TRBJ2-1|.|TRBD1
CASRSTGTENNEQFF
TGTGCCAGCAGATCTACCGGGACAGAGAACAATGAGCAGTTCTTC
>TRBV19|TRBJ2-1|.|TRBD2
CASSTAGVNEQFF
TGTGCCAGTAGTACAGCGGGGGTCAATGAGCAGTTCTTC
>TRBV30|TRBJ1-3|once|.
CAWSLPGGFSGNTIYF
TGTGCCTGGAGCCTGCCGGGGGGCTTCTCTGGAAACACCATATATTTT
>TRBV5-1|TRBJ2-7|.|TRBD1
CASSIGTDSSYEQYF
TGCGCCAGCAGCATTGGGACAGATAGCTCCTACGAGCAGTACTTC
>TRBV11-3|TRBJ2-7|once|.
CASSLAAGSYEQYF
TGTGCCAGCAGCTTAGCCGCAGGGTCATACGAGCAGTACTTC
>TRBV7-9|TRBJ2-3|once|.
CASSLVGSDTQYF
TGTGCCAGCAGCTTAGTCGGGTCGGATACGCAGTATTTT
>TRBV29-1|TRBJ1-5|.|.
CSARGGFDQPQHF
TGCAGCGCCCGAGGAGGGTTTGATCAGCCCCAGCATTTT
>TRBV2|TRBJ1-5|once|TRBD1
CASSESGQSNQPQHF
TGTGCCAGCAGTGAATCGGGACAGAGCAATCAGCCCCAGCATTTT
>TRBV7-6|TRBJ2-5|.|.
CASSPSGRAETQYF
TGTGCCAGCAGCCCGAGTGGCAGGGCAGAGACCCAGTACTTC
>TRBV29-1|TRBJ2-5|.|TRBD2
CSVLRGEGETQYF
TGCAGCGTTTTACGAGGGGAGGGCGAGACCCAGTACTTC
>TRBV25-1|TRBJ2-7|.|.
CASTSAQPGEQYF
TGTGCCAGCACTAGCGCCCAACCGGGGGAGCAGTACTTC
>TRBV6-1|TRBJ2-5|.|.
CASSEVKTQYF
TGTGCCAGCAGTGAAGTAAAGACCCAGTACTTC
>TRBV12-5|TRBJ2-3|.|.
CASGLVTGRFSGDTQYF
TGTGCTAGTGGTTTGGTCACGGGTCGGTTCTCCGGAGATACGCAGTATTTT
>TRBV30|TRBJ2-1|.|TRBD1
CAWSAGTDNEQFF
TGTGCCTGGAGTGCAGGGACAGACAATGAGCAGTTCTTC
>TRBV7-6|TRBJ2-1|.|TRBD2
CASAGLAGSYNEQFF
TGTGCCAGCGCGGGACTAGCGGGTTCTTACAATGAGCAGTTCTTC
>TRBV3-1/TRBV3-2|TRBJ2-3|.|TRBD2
CASSQGGSTDTQYF
TGTGCCAGCAGCCAGGGAGGGAGCACAGATACGCAGTATTTT
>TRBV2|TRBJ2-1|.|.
CASRWGGLNNEQFF
TGTGCCAGCAGGTGGGGGGGGCTCAACAATGAGCAGTTCTTC
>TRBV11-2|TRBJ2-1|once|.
CASSLARLGYKNNEQFF
TGTGCCAGCAGCCTAGCCCGACTAGGGTACAAAAACAATGAGCAGTTCTTC
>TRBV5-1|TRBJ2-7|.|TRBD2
CASSLRAGGPYEQYF
TGCGCCAGCAGCTTGAGAGCGGGGGGGCCTTACGAGCAGTACTTC
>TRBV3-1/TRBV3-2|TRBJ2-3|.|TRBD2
CASGPGGPVDTQYF
TGTGCCAGCGGACCGGGGGGGCCTGTCGATACGCAGTATTTT
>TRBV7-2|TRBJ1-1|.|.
CASSLVTGGYTEAFF
TGTGCCAGCAGCTTAGTTACGGGGGGCTACACTGAAGCTTTCTTT
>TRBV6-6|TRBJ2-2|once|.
CASSYSNTGGRELFF
TGTGCCAGCAGTTACTCGAACACGGGTGGCAGGGAGCTGTTTTTT
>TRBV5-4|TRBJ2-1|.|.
CASSLASTRGANEQFF
TGTGCCAGCAGCTTGGCGTCAACTAGAGGCGCCAATGAGCAGTTCTTC
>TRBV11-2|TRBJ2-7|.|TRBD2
CASSLEARGWEGGKQYF
TGTGCCAGCAGCTTAGAAGCCCGGGGGTGGGAGGGTGGCAAGCAGTACTTC
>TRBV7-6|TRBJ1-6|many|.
CASSLSVMAYNSPLHF
TGTGCCAGCAGCTTATCCGTAATGGCATATAATTCACCCCTCCACTTT
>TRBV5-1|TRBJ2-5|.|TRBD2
CASSSLAGKQETQYF
TGCGCCAGCAGCTCCTTAGCGGGGAAGCAAGAGACCCAGTACTTC
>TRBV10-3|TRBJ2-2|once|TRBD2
CAINRLAEHTGELFF
TGTGCCATCAACAGACTAGCGGAACACACCGGGGAGCTGTTTTTT
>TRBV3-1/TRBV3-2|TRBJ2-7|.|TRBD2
CASSRGSGTYEQYF
TGTGCCAGCAGCCGAGGTAGCGGGACCTACGAGCAGTACTTC
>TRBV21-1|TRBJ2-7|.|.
CASSLPGGGSYEQYF
TGTGCCAGCAGCCTTCCTGGGGGGGGCTCCTACGAGCAGTACTTC
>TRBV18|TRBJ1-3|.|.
CASSPQGSGNTIYF
TGTGCCAGCTCACCTCAGGGTTCTGGAAACACCATATATTTT
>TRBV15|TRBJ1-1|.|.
CATSRPDTQQPTEAFF
TGTGCCACCAGCAGGCCGGACACCCAACAGCCCACTGAAGCTTTCTTT
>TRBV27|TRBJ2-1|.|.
CASSWGGSYNEQFF
TGTGCCAGCAGCTGGGGAGGCTCCTACAATGAGCAGTTCTTC
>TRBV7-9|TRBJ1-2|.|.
CASSFSGDPNYGYTF
TGTGCCAGCAGCTTCTCAGGGGATCCTAACTATGGCTACACCTTC
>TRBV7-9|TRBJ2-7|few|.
CASSLIWPYEQYF
TGTGCCAGCAGCTTAATATGGCCCTACGAGCAGTACTTC
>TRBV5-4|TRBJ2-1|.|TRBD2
CASSPGLAVILEQFF
TGTGCCAGCAGCCCGGGACTAGCGGTAATCCTTGAGCAGTTCTTC
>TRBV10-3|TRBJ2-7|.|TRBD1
CAIRSGTEAYEQYF
TGTGCCATCAGATCCGGGACAGAAGCCTACGAGCAGTACTTC
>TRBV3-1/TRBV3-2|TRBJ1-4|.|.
CASSQETETNEKLFF
TGTGCCAGCAGCCAAGAGACAGAGACTAATGAAAAACTGTTTTTT
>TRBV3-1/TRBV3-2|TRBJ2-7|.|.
CASSHGTEQYF
TGTGCCAGCAGCCATGGGACAGAGCAGTACTTC